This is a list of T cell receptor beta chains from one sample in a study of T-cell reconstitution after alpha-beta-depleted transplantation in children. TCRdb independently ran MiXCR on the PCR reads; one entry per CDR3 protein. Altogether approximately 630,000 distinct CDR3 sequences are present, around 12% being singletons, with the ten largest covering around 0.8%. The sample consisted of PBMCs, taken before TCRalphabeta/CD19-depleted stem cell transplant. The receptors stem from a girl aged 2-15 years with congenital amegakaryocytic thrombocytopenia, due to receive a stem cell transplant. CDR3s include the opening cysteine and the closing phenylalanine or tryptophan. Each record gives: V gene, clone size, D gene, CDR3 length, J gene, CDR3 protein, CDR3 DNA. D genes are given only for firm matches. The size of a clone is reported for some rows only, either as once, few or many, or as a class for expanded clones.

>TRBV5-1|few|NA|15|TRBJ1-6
CASRLTSSYNSPLHF
TGCGCCAGCAGACTTACGAGCTCCTATAATTCACCCCTCCACTTT
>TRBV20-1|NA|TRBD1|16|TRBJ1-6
CGATEAGQGSRSPLHF
TGCGGTGCTACCGAGGCGGGACAGGGCTCTCGCTCACCCCTCCACTTT
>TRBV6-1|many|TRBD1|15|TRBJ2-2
CASRSGQPNTGELFF
TGTGCCAGCAGGTCGGGACAGCCGAACACCGGGGAGCTGTTTTTT
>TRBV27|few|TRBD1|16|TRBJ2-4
CASSLIGGAAKNIQYF
TGTGCCAGCAGTTTAATAGGGGGCGCCGCCAAAAACATTCAGTACTTC
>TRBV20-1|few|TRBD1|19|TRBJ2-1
CSARDGGQGASFDYNEQFF
TGCAGTGCTAGAGATGGGGGACAGGGGGCCTCGTTTGATTACAATGAGCAGTTCTTC
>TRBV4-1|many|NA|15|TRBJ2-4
CASTPGLLAKNIQYF
TGCGCCAGCACCCCGGGACTCCTAGCCAAAAACATTCAGTACTTC
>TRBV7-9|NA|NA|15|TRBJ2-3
CASSSGTHSTDTQYF
TGTGCCAGCAGCTCCGGGACTCACAGCACAGATACGCAGTATTTT
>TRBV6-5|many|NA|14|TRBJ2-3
CASSYRDGTDTQYF
TGTGCCAGCAGTTACCGGGACGGAACAGATACGCAGTATTTT
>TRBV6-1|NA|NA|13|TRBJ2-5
CASRPGLWETQYF
TGTGCCAGCAGACCGGGACTGTGGGAGACCCAGTACTTC
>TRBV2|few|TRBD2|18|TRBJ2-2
CASSSPAGLELNTGELFF
TGTGCCAGCTCTTCTCCCGCCGGACTAGAGCTGAACACCGGGGAGCTGTTTTTT
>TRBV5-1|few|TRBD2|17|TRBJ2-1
CASSLGALAGAYNEQFF
TGCGCCAGCAGCTTGGGGGCACTAGCGGGAGCATACAATGAGCAGTTCTTC
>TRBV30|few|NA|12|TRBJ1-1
CAWNLMNTEAFF
TGTGCCTGGAACTTAATGAACACTGAAGCTTTCTTT
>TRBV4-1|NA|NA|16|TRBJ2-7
CASSQDRIESSYEQYF
TGCGCCAGCAGCCAAGATAGGATCGAGAGCTCCTACGAGCAGTACTTC
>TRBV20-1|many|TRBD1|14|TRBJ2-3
CSAIGTDATDTQYF
TGCAGTGCTATCGGGACAGATGCTACAGATACGCAGTATTTT
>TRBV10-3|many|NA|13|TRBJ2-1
CATGGLVSGEQFF
TGTGCCACCGGGGGGCTGGTTTCGGGTGAGCAGTTCTTC
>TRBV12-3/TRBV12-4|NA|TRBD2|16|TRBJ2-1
CASSKSGTSGYNEQFF
TGTGCCAGCAGTAAGTCCGGGACTAGCGGCTACAATGAGCAGTTCTTC
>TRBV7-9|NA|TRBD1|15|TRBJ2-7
CASSLDSGQVYEQYF
TGTGCCAGCAGCTTAGATTCAGGACAGGTCTACGAGCAGTACTTC
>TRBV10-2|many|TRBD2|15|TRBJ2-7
CASSIQLAGVDEQYF
TGCGCCAGCAGTATACAACTAGCGGGAGTAGACGAGCAGTACTTC
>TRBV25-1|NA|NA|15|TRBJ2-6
CASSEDTSGANVLTF
TGTGCCAGCAGTGAGGACACCTCTGGGGCCAACGTCCTGACTTTC
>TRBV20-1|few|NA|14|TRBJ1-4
CSARVRGQSEKLFF
TGCAGTGCTAGAGTTCGGGGCCAGAGTGAAAAACTGTTTTTT
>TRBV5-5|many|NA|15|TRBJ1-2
CASLNPAQGLLGYTF
TGTGCCAGCCTCAACCCGGCCCAGGGTTTGCTAGGCTACACCTTC
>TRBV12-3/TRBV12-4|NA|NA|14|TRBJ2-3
CASSFSSSSDTQYF
TGTGCCAGCAGTTTTAGTTCCAGCTCGGATACGCAGTATTTT
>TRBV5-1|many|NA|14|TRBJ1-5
CASSLEGGDQPQHF
TGCGCCAGCAGCTTGGAGGGCGGGGATCAGCCCCAGCATTTT
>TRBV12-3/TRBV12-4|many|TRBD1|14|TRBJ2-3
CASRTGQGTDTQYF
TGTGCCAGCAGGACCGGACAGGGCACAGATACGCAGTATTTT
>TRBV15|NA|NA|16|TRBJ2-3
CATSRGPRESSDTQYF
TGTGCCACCAGCAGAGGGCCGAGGGAGAGTTCAGATACGCAGTATTTT
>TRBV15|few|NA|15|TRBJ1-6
CATSRGYDAASPLHF
TGTGCCACCAGCAGAGGGTACGACGCAGCTTCACCCCTCCACTTT
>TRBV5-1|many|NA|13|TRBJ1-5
CASSTSQPQPQHF
TGCGCCAGCAGCACCTCACAGCCCCAGCCCCAGCATTTT
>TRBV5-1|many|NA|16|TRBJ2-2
CASSLAGRSDTGELFF
TGCGCCAGCAGCTTGGCAGGGAGGTCAGACACCGGGGAGCTGTTTTTT
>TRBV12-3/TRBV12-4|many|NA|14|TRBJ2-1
CASSFPASYNEQFF
TGTGCCAGCAGTTTTCCGGCTTCCTACAATGAGCAGTTCTTC
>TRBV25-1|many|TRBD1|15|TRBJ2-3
CASKLTGFGTDTQYF
TGTGCCAGCAAGCTGACAGGGTTCGGCACAGATACGCAGTATTTT
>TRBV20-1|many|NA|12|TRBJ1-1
CSAREGRTEAFF
TGCAGTGCTAGAGAAGGGAGGACTGAAGCTTTCTTT
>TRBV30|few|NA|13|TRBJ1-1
CAWSVGVITEAFF
TGTGCCTGGAGTGTTGGGGTTATCACTGAAGCTTTCTTT
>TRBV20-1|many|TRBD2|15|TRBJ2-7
CSALLAGGPDYEQYF
TGCAGTGCTCTACTAGCGGGAGGGCCAGATTACGAGCAGTACTTC
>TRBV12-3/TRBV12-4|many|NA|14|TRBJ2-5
CASSISTFQETQYF
TGTGCCAGCAGTATTTCGACATTCCAAGAGACCCAGTACTTC
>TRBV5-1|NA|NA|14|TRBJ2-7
CASSWGRVEGEQYF
TGCGCCAGCAGCTGGGGCAGGGTAGAAGGGGAGCAGTACTTC
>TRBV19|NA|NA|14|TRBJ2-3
CASSIRGSTDTQYF
TGTGCCAGTAGTATTCGGGGTAGCACAGATACGCAGTATTTT
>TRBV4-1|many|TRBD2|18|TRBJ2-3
CASSQGTRELLGTDTQYF
TGCGCCAGCAGCCAAGGGACGCGGGAGTTATTAGGCACAGATACGCAGTATTTT
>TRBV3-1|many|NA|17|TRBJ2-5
CASSHWIGGVGLETQYF
TGTGCCAGCAGCCACTGGATAGGCGGGGTCGGGTTGGAGACCCAGTACTTC
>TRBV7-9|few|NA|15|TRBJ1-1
CASSPSWQDSTEAFF
TGTGCCAGCAGCCCTTCCTGGCAGGATTCCACTGAAGCTTTCTTT
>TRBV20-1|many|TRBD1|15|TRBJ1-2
CSAREGQGPLYGYTF
TGCAGTGCTAGAGAGGGACAGGGGCCCCTCTATGGCTACACCTTC
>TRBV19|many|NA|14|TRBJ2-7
CASSIDTTSYEQYF
TGTGCCAGTAGTATTGACACGACATCCTACGAGCAGTACTTC
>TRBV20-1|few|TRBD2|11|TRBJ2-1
CSAYTSGVSIF
TGCAGTGCTTATACTAGCGGAGTCAGTATCTTC
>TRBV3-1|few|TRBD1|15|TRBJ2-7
CASSARDRGTIEQYF
TGTGCCAGCAGCGCCCGGGACAGGGGGACAATTGAGCAGTACTTC
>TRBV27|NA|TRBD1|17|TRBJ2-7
CASSFAGQGVTSYEQYF
TGTGCCAGCAGTTTCGCTGGACAGGGGGTTACCTCCTACGAGCAGTACTTC